Listed here is a single TCR beta chain. Clones were sequenced by immunoSEQ multiplex PCR, and TCRdb holds only the in-frame ones, with some missing. The data contain about 130,000 clones, about 85% of them singletons. This entry is derived from a study of blood T cell repertoires in COVID-19. Study context: Spain, Italy and the United States supplied samples that represented acute and convalescent COVID-19. From T cells, B-cell-depleted T cells, or PBMCs came the material, which was cDNA or gDNA.

The CDR3 extends over 14 amino acids. Germline V lookup: CDR1 SGHRS, CDR2 YFSETQ. Germline trimming cut 1 base from V and 7 bases from J; bases unmatched to any gene: 4. The material sequenced was peripheral blood. The chain recombines TRBV5-1 with TRBJ1-4, with 7 bases aligning to TRBD1. The clonotype comes from a human donor in a cohort sampled during active COVID-19. Here the CDR3 reads CASSLRQGGEKLFF. For the CDR3, the DNA is TGCGCCAGCAGCTTGAGGCAGGGGGGTGAAAAACTGTTTTTT.